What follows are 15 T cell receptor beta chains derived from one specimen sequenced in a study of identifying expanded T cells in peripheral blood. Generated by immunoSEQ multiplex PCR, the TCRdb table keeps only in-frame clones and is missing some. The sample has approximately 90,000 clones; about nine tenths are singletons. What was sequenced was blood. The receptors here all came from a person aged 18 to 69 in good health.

CDR3 in amino acids: CASSQAGLRVTDTQYF. The CDR3 DNA follows: TGTGCCAGCAGCCAAGCGGGACTCCGAGTCACAGATACGCAGTATTTT. The chain combines TRBV14 with TRBJ2-3; maybe TRBD2 (6 bases). V was pared by 1 base and J by 2 bases, with 13 bases between. CDR3 length equals 16 residues. Germline CDR1 reads SGHDN; CDR2 reads FVKESK. Filled out from reference TRBV14 and TRBJ2-3, the complete variable domain reads EAGVTQFPSHSVIEKGQTVTLRCDPISGHDNLYWYRRVMGKEIKFLLHFVKESKQDESGMPNNRFLAERTGGTYSTLKVQPAELEDSGVYFCASSQAGLRVTDTQYFGPGTRLTVL.

CDR3 residues: CAISESAQGYEQYF. In DNA form, the CDR3 reads TGTGCCATCAGTGAGTCAGCGCAGGGCTACGAGCAGTACTTC. The V call is TRBV10-3, the J call TRBJ2-7, with a possible D match to TRBD1 (5 bases). CDR1 is ENHRY and CDR2 is SYGVKD in the germline V gene. The CDR3 is 14 residues long. The V end was cut by 0 bases, the J end by 3 bases, with 9 bases between.

CDR3 in DNA: TGCGCCAGCAGCTCTCGTCGTACGTCGGGGGGTGCAGAGACCCAGTACTTC. It encodes CASSSRRTSGGAETQYF. J is TRBJ2-5 and V is TRBV5-1; 7 bases are shared with TRBD2. V shed 3 bases and J 4 bases; nucleotides not matched to a gene: 15. The CDR3 is 17 residues long. Germline V gene sequence: CDR1 SGHRS, CDR2 YFSETQ. Filled out from reference TRBV5-1 and TRBJ2-5, the complete variable domain reads KAGVTQTPRYLIKTRGQQVTLSCSPISGHRSVSWYQQTPGQGLQFLFEYFSETQRNKGNFPGRFSGRQFSNSRSEMNVSTLELGDSALYLCASSSRRTSGGAETQYFGPGTRLLVL.

As DNA, the CDR3 is TGTGCCAGCACGTCACTAGGCGGGGGCACAGATACGCAGTATTTT. Translating it yields CASTSLGGGTDTQYF. The chain joins TRBV6-1 to TRBJ2-3; a possible D gene is TRBD2 (6 bases). Germline assignment: CDR1 MNHNS and CDR2 SASEGT. The CDR3 has 15 amino acids. V was trimmed by 7 bases and J by 1 base, leaving 15 bases between them.

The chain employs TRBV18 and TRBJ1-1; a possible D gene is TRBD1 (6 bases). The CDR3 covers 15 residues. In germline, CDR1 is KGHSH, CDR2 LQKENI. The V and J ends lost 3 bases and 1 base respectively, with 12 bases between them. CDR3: CASSPSGGGNTEAFF. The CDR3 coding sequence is TGTGCCAGCTCACCGAGTGGGGGCGGGAACACTGAAGCTTTCTTT.

In DNA, the CDR3 is TGTGCCAGCAGCTTGGGACAGGGGGCCTCCTACGAGCAGTACTTC. Residues: CASSLGQGASYEQYF. The chain links TRBV5-4 to TRBJ2-7; TRBD1 matches 10 bases. CDR3 length: 15 residues. J was trimmed by 0 bases and V by 0 bases; bases with no gene match: 0. Germline lookup yields CDR1 SGHNT and CDR2 YYREEE (reference sequence).

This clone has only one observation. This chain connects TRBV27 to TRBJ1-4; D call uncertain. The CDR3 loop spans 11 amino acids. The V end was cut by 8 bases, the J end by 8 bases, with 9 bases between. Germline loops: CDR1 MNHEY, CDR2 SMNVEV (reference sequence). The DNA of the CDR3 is TGTGCCAGCGGATCGGGAGAAAAACTGTTTTTT. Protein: CASGSGEKLFF.

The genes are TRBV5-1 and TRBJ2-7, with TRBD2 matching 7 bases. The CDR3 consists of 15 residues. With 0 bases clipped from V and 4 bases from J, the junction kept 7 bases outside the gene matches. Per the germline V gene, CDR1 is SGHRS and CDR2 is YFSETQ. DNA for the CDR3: TGCGCCAGCAGCTTGGAAGTTAGCGGGCGATACGAGCAGTACTTC. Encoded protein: CASSLEVSGRYEQYF.

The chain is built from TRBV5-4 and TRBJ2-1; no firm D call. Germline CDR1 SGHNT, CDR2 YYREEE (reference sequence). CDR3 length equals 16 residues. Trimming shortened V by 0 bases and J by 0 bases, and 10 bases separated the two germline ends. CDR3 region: CASSLGGPSSYNEQFF. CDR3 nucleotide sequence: TGTGCCAGCAGCTTGGGCGGCCCAAGCTCCTACAATGAGCAGTTCTTC.

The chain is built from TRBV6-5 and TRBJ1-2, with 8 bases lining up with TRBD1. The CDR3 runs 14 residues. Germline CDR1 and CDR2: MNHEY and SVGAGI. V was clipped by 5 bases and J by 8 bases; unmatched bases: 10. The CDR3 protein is CASSLQGGQTGYTF. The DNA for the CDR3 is TGTGCCAGCAGTCTACAGGGGGGACAAACCGGCTACACCTTC.

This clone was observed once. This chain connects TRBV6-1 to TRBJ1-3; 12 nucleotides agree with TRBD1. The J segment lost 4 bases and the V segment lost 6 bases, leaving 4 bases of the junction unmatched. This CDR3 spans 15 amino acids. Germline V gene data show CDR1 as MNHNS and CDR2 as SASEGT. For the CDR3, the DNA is TGTGCCAGCAGAGGGGACAGGGGGCAAGGAAACACCATATATTTT. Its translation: CASRGDRGQGNTIYF.

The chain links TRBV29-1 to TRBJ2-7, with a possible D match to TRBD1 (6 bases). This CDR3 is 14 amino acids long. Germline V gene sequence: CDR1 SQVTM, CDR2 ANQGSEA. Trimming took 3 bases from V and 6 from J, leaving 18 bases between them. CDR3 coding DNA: TGCAGCGTTGAGGCCGGGACACCCCCGGTCGAGCAGTACTTC. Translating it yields CSVEAGTPPVEQYF.

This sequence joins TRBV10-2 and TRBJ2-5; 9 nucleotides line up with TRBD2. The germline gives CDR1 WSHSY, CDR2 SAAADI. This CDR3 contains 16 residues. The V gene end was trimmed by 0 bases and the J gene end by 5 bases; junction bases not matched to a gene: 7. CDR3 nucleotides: TGCGCCAGCAGTGAGTCGGTTCTAGCGGGGATGGAGACCCAGTACTTC. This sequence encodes CASSESVLAGMETQYF.

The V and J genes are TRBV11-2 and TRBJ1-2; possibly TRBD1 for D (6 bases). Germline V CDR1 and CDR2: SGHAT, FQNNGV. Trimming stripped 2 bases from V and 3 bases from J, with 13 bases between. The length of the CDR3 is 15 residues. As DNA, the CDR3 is TGTGCCAGCAGCTTATCGACAGGCGGCTACTATGGCTACACCTTC. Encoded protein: CASSLSTGGYYGYTF.

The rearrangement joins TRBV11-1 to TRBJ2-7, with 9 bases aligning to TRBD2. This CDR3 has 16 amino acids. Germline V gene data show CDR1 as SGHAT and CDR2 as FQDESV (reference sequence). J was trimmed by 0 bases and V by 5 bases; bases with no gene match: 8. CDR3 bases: TGTGCCAGCAGCAACTCCGGGACTAGCAACTCCTACGAGCAGTACTTC. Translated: CASSNSGTSNSYEQYF. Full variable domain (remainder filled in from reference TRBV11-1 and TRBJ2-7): EAEVAQSPRYKITEKSQAVAFWCDPISGHATLYWYRQILGQGPELLVQFQDESVVDDSQLPKDRFSAERLKGVDSTLKIQPAELGDSAMYLCASSNSGTSNSYEQYFGPGTRLTVT.